This T cell receptor beta chain was identified in a study of blood T cells in healthy people across ages. About the research overall: Per two T cells, about one barcoded beta molecule was captured through template switching. Study-level results: Naive and antigen-experienced cells could not be conclusively compared, given unsorted PBMCs. Those diversity estimates obtained from one million T cells were thought to be underestimates.

This CDR3 comprises 16 residues. Trimming removed 6 bases at V and 0 bases at J, with 15 bases between. Germline V gene sequence: CDR1 MNHNY, CDR2 SVGAGI (reference sequence). A second PCR of 7 to 11 cycles used a sample-barcoded 5' primer and a J-beta primer mix. Template switching added a 12-random-nucleotide identifier to every cDNA molecule. TCRdb processed the 5' RACE reads anew with MiXCR; each CDR3 protein has one entry. Of around 800,000 distinct CDR3 sequences in the sample, 53% were seen once. As for this clonotype: Its target is unknown.

The sample comprised blood. The sequence was collected from a man at least 80 years old in good health. The chain links TRBV6-6 to TRBJ2-1; the D gene is possibly TRBD2 (5 bases). This CDR3 is CASSPSPGGSYNEQFF. The CDR3 bases are TGTGCCAGCAGCCCTAGCCCCGGCGGCTCCTACAATGAGCAGTTCTTC.